This is a list of T cell receptor beta chains from one sample in a study of PD-L1 blockade in urothelial cancer. TCRdb's table, derived via immunoSEQ multiplex PCR, lists solely in-frame clones and lacks some. This sample yields about 74,000 clones, of which roughly 90% are seen a single time; more than 3.5% belongs to the top ten. This sample comprised PBMCs, obtained around atezolizumab (anti-PD-L1) treatment. The receptors shown here come from a man between 65 and 79 years old with urothelial cancer. CDR3s include the opening cysteine and the closing phenylalanine or tryptophan. D genes are given only for firm matches. Size is stated for part of the rows, as once, few or many counts, or as a class when the clone is expanded.

cdr3_aa | cdr3_nt | d_call | clone_size | j_call | v_call
CASSLALDRSYSLQETQYF | TGTGCCAGCAGCTTAGCACTTGACAGGTCCTATTCCCTTCAAGAGACCCAGTACTTC | NA | few | TRBJ2-5 | TRBV7-2
CASSLYPRLAGLDTGELFF | TGTGCCAGCAGCTTATATCCCCGACTAGCGGGATTAGACACCGGGGAGCTGTTTTTT | TRBD2 | NA | TRBJ2-2 | TRBV7-2
CATNSGTYNEQFF | TGTGCCACCAACTCCGGGACCTACAATGAGCAGTTCTTC | NA | NA | TRBJ2-1 | TRBV10-3
CASSLAGLDTDTQYF | TGTGCCAGCAGCTTAGCAGGGCTCGACACAGATACGCAGTATTTT | NA | once | TRBJ2-3 | TRBV11-2
CAWKADRNTDTQYF | TGTGCCTGGAAAGCGGACAGAAACACAGATACGCAGTATTTT | NA | NA | TRBJ2-3 | TRBV30
CASRGLYEQYF | TGTGCCAGCAGGGGACTTTACGAGCAGTACTTC | NA | NA | TRBJ2-7 | TRBV28
CATQPGTGDFSGNTIYF | TGCGCCACACAACCCGGGACAGGGGACTTTTCTGGAAACACCATATATTTT | TRBD1 | NA | TRBJ1-3 | TRBV5-1
CASSPGNSPLHF | TGTGCCAGCAGTCCGGGGAACTCACCCCTCCACTTT | NA | few | TRBJ1-6 | TRBV6-6
CASSWGADRGRYGYTF | TGTGCCAGCAGCTGGGGTGCGGACAGGGGACGGTATGGCTACACCTTC | TRBD1 | NA | TRBJ1-2 | TRBV5-6
CASSETSGRVSEQYF | TGCGCCAGCAGTGAAACTAGCGGGAGGGTATCCGAGCAGTACTTC | TRBD2 | NA | TRBJ2-7 | TRBV10-1
CASSEGAGGNTEAFF | TGTGCCAGCAGTGAGGGGGCAGGGGGGAACACTGAAGCTTTCTTT | TRBD1 | NA | TRBJ1-1 | TRBV6-1
CASPLLAGFSYNEQFF | TGTGCCAGCCCATTATTAGCGGGCTTCTCCTACAATGAGCAGTTCTTC | TRBD2 | NA | TRBJ2-1 | TRBV7-6
CASSLGQGVGNTIYF | TGTGCCAGCAGCTTGGGACAGGGAGTCGGAAACACCATATATTTT | TRBD1 | NA | TRBJ1-3 | TRBV13
CASSSGTSGRGGTDTQYF | TGCGCCAGCAGCTCCGGGACTAGCGGGAGGGGGGGCACAGATACGCAGTATTTT | TRBD2 | NA | TRBJ2-3 | TRBV5-1
CASSDGAFWDRNYEQYF | TGTGCCAGCAGTGATGGGGCTTTTTGGGACAGGAACTACGAGCAGTACTTC | TRBD1 | NA | TRBJ2-7 | TRBV2
CASSLGVGASSYEQYF | TGTGCCAGCAGCTTGGGCGTGGGCGCCAGCTCCTACGAGCAGTACTTC | NA | NA | TRBJ2-7 | TRBV11-2
CASSLGRQGQKNIQYF | TGTGCCAGCAGCCTAGGGCGGCAGGGACAAAAAAACATTCAGTACTTC | NA | NA | TRBJ2-4 | TRBV7-9
CASRLDFSRADTQYF | TGTGCCAGCAGACTTGATTTCTCACGGGCAGATACGCAGTATTTT | NA | NA | TRBJ2-3 | TRBV27
CASRHTGGAGYGYTF | TGTGCCAGCAGGCATACAGGGGGCGCCGGCTATGGCTACACCTTC | TRBD1 | NA | TRBJ1-2 | TRBV9
CASRGLASSTDTQYF | TGCGCCAGCAGGGGACTAGCGTCTAGCACAGATACGCAGTATTTT | TRBD2 | NA | TRBJ2-3 | TRBV5-1
CASSIATPRGASLAYEQYF | TGTGCCAGTAGTATAGCCACCCCCCGGGGGGCCTCCTTAGCCTACGAGCAGTACTTC | NA | NA | TRBJ2-7 | TRBV19
CASSRGQVPDTQYF | TGCGCCAGCAGCCGGGGACAGGTCCCAGATACGCAGTATTTT | TRBD1 | NA | TRBJ2-3 | TRBV5-1
CASSRQGFGDQPQHF | TGTGCCAGTAGTCGACAAGGGTTCGGGGATCAGCCCCAGCATTTT | NA | NA | TRBJ1-5 | TRBV19
CASSGPTWRNTEAFF | TGTGCCAGCAGTGGGCCAACATGGAGGAACACTGAAGCTTTCTTT | NA | NA | TRBJ1-1 | TRBV25-1
CASSPGGGANEQFF | TGCGCCAGCAGCCCAGGGGGAGGTGCCAATGAGCAGTTCTTC | NA | NA | TRBJ2-1 | TRBV5-1
CASSPPGGLYGYTF | TGTGCCAGCTCACCACCGGGGGGTCTCTATGGCTACACCTTC | NA | NA | TRBJ1-2 | TRBV18
CASSQVGLAGGHTGELFF | TGTGCCAGCAGCCAAGTCGGACTAGCGGGAGGACACACCGGGGAGCTGTTTTTT | TRBD2 | NA | TRBJ2-2 | TRBV4-2
CASMEGGINYGYTF | TGTGCCAGCATGGAAGGGGGAATTAACTATGGCTACACCTTC | NA | NA | TRBJ1-2 | TRBV2
CASSLGPSGSQETQYF | TGCGCCAGCAGCTTGGGTCCTAGCGGGAGTCAGGAGACCCAGTACTTC | TRBD2 | NA | TRBJ2-5 | TRBV5-1
CATSRWGAGELFF | TGTGCCACCAGCAGATGGGGGGCCGGGGAGCTGTTTTTT | NA | NA | TRBJ2-2 | TRBV15
CASSADRGRATGELFF | TGCGCCAGCAGCGCCGACAGGGGGCGCGCCACCGGGGAGCTGTTTTTT | TRBD1 | NA | TRBJ2-2 | TRBV5-1